A single sample gave rise to the 5 T cell receptor beta chains below, sequenced in a study of T cell changes during pregnancy in multiple sclerosis. The method was immunoSEQ multiplex PCR; TCRdb's version includes in-frame clones alone and lacks a portion of them. The sample lists approximately 44,000 clones; 75% to 95% were seen once. The sequencing here drew on CD4+ T cells from peripheral blood mononuclear cells, taken in the second trimester of pregnancy. Receptors were obtained from a female donor in good health, enrolled as a control in a pregnancy study.

This chain links TRBV7-8 with TRBJ2-3; 7 bases map to TRBD2. Germline CDR1 and CDR2: SGHVS and FQNEAQ. The V gene end was trimmed by 6 bases and the J gene end by 0 bases; junction bases not matched to a gene: 12. There are 17 residues in the CDR3. Here the CDR3 DNA reads TGTGCCAGCAGTATTCTCTTATCTAGCGGAAGCACAGATACGCAGTATTTT. This translates into CASSILLSSGSTDTQYF.

This rearrangement joins TRBV7-9 to TRBJ2-1, with D possibly being TRBD2 (5 bases). The V end lost 7 bases, the J end lost 4 bases, and 20 bases lay between the germline ends. The CDR3 has 16 residues. CDR1 is SEHNR, CDR2 FQNEAQ, per germline (reference sequence). CDR3 nucleotides: TGTGCCAGCAACCCTCTCGGAGGAGCCCTTTACAATGAGCAGTTCTTC. This gives the protein CASNPLGGALYNEQFF.

The chain carries TRBV7-3 and TRBJ2-1, with a tentative D call TRBD2 (6 bases). CDR3 length: 14 amino acids. CDR1 and CDR2 from the germline V gene are SGHTA and FQGTGA. The ends were cut back, 3 bases at V and 3 bases at J, with 9 bases in the middle. Written as DNA, the CDR3 is TGTGCCAGCAGCTTCGCTAGCGTCTACAATGAGCAGTTCTTC. Protein: CASSFASVYNEQFF. The entire variable domain, with the rest obtained from reference TRBV7-3 and TRBJ2-1, is as follows: GAGVSQTPSNKVTEKGKYVELRCDPISGHTALYWYRQSLGQGPEFLIYFQGTGAADDSGLPNDRFFAVRPEGSVSTLKIQRTERGDSAVYLCASSFASVYNEQFFGPGTRLTVL.

The V and J genes are TRBV18 and TRBJ1-3; no clear D. CDR1 KGHSH and CDR2 LQKENI come from the germline V gene. This CDR3 contains 13 residues. Trimming took 3 bases from V and 0 from J, leaving 3 bases between them. The CDR3 is CASSPSSGNTIYF. The CDR3 DNA is TGTGCCAGCTCACCCAGCTCTGGAAACACCATATATTTT.

V and J are TRBV19 and TRBJ2-1; D perhaps matches TRBD1 (5 bases). Germline CDR1 and CDR2: LNHDA and SQIVND (reference sequence). The CDR3 consists of 14 residues. The ends were cut back, 3 bases at V and 7 bases at J, with 13 bases in the middle. CDR3 nucleotides: TGTGCCAGTAGTATCGATTTCAGGGATAATGAGCAGTTCTTC. Amino acids: CASSIDFRDNEQFF.